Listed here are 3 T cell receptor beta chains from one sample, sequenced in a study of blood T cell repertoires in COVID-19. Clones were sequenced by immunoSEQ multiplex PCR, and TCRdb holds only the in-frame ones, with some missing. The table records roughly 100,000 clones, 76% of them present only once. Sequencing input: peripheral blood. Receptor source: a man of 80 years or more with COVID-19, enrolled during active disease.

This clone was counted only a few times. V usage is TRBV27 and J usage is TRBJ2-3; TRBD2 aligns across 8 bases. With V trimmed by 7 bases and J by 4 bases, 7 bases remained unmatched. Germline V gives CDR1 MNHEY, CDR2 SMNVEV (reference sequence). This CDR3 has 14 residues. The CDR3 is CASKPGGYPDTQYF. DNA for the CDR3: TGTGCCAGCAAGCCGGGAGGGTACCCAGATACGCAGTATTTT.

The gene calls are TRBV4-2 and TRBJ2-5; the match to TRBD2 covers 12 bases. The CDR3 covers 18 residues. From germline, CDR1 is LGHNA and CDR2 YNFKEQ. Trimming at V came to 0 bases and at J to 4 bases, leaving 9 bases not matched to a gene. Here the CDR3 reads CASSQEWGASGRGETQYF. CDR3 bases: TGTGCCAGCAGCCAAGAATGGGGAGCTAGCGGGAGGGGAGAGACCCAGTACTTC.

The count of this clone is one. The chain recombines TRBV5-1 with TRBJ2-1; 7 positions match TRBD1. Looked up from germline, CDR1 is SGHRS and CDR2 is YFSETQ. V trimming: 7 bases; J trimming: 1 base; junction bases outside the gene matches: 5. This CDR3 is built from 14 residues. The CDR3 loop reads CASFRDSSYNEQFF. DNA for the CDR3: TGCGCCAGCTTCCGGGACAGTTCCTACAATGAGCAGTTCTTC.